The 28 T cell receptor beta chains below all came from one sample that was sequenced in a study of blood T cell repertoires in COVID-19. Only in-frame clones appear in the TCRdb table, and some are missing; sequencing was by immunoSEQ multiplex PCR. There are about 210,000 clones in the sample; roughly 91% occur only once, and approximately 7.2% lies in the top ten. Source material: PBMCs or T cells enriched from blood (not recorded which). The receptors were sampled from a man aged 25-45 years in a cohort exposed to, infected with or recovered from COVID-19 (not recorded which).

The CDR3 DNA reads TGTGCCAGCAGCCAAGCCCTGGGAGCGGGGAAAGAAGAGACCCAGTACTTC. Protein product: CASSQALGAGKEETQYF. The chain is built from TRBV3-1 (or the pseudogene TRBV3-2) and TRBJ2-5; 7 bases line up with TRBD2. The CDR3 loop spans 17 amino acids. From germline, CDR1 is LGHDT and CDR2 YNNKEL (reference sequence). Trimming removed 1 base from V and 3 bases from J; junction bases left unmatched: 11.

The chain uses TRBV19 and TRBJ2-4, with 8 bases aligning to TRBD1. CDR1 is LNHDA and CDR2 is SQIVND in the germline V gene (reference sequence). Trimming took 1 base from V and 7 from J; bases not matched to a gene: 3. CDR3 length: 14 amino acids. As DNA, the CDR3 is TGTGCCAGTAGTATAGGGACAGGGTGGAACATTCAGTACTTC. The encoded protein is CASSIGTGWNIQYF.

The chain employs TRBV9 and TRBJ1-2, with a weak D call TRBD1 (6 bases). Trimming took 3 bases from V and 5 from J, leaving 17 bases between them. This CDR3 comprises 15 residues. CDR1 and CDR2 (germline): SGDLS, YYNGEE. CDR3 nucleotides: TGTGCCAGCAGCGACCGACAGGACGGGAGGTATGGCTACACCTTC. Protein sequence: CASSDRQDGRYGYTF.

The chain employs TRBV19 and TRBJ1-1; the D gene is possibly TRBD1 (5 bases). The germline V gene has CDR1 LNHDA and CDR2 SQIVND (reference sequence). V was pared by 3 bases and J by 1 base, with 9 bases between. The CDR3 has 14 amino acids. The CDR3 DNA sequence: TGTGCCAGTAGTATGTCAGGGTGGAACACTGAAGCTTTCTTT. Protein sequence: CASSMSGWNTEAFF.

V is TRBV28 and J is TRBJ2-6; D not resolved. Germline V CDR1 and CDR2: MDHEN, SYDVKM. V was clipped by 2 bases and J by 0 bases, with 5 bases between them. The CDR3 loop spans 15 amino acids. The CDR3 here is CASSLVLSGANVLTF. The DNA of the CDR3 is TGTGCCAGCAGTTTAGTACTCTCTGGGGCCAACGTCCTGACTTTC.

V is TRBV6-5 and J is TRBJ2-7, with TRBD1 matching 8 bases. Germline CDR1 and CDR2: MNHEY and SVGAGI. The CDR3 is 15 residues long. J gave up 7 bases and V 6 bases, and 14 bases lay outside the gene matches. Here the CDR3 DNA reads TGTGCCAGCAGCCGCCCCCGGACAGGGAAAGGTGAGCAGTACTTC. As protein: CASSRPRTGKGEQYF.

The J gene is TRBJ2-7, the V gene TRBV6-2 or TRBV6-3, with TRBD2 matching 8 bases. The V gene end was trimmed by 5 bases and the J gene end by 0 bases; junction bases not matched to a gene: 6. Germline CDR1 reads MNHEY; CDR2 reads SVGEGT. The CDR3 runs 15 residues. CDR3 bases: TGTGCCAGCAGTACTAGCGGATTCAGCTCCTACGAGCAGTACTTC. Protein sequence: CASSTSGFSSYEQYF.

This clone was recorded once. The genes are TRBV11-2 and TRBJ2-7; 8 bases are shared with TRBD1. CDR1 is SGHAT, CDR2 FQNNGV, per germline. Trimming removed 5 bases from V and 2 bases from J; junction bases left unmatched: 11. This CDR3 has 16 amino acids. CDR3 nucleotides: TGTGCCAGCAGCCAGCACACGGGACAGGCTGCCTACGAGCAGTACTTC. Its translation is CASSQHTGQAAYEQYF.

This clone was observed a few times. The chain has TRBV9 and TRBJ2-3; D is perhaps TRBD2 (5 bases). The germline CDR1 and CDR2 sequences are SGDLS and YYNGEE. V lost 2 bases, J lost 3 bases, and 13 bases lay in between. This CDR3 comprises 15 residues. The CDR3 DNA reads as TGTGCCAGCAGCGTTAGAGGGCAGAGGACAGATACGCAGTATTTT. Translated: CASSVRGQRTDTQYF.

CDR3 loop: CASRHINTDTQYF. The CDR3 DNA is TGTGCCAGCAGACATATCAACACAGATACGCAGTATTTT. The rearrangement joins TRBV3-1 (or the pseudogene TRBV3-2) to TRBJ2-3; the D is unclear. Deletions cut 6 bases from V and 2 bases from J, with 9 bases between. The CDR3 contains 13 residues. CDR1 and CDR2 (germline): LGHDT, YNNKEL (reference sequence).

The rearrangement links TRBV15 to TRBJ2-2, with 7 bases lining up with TRBD1. Germline CDR1 is LNHNV and CDR2 is YYDKDF (reference sequence). The CDR3 runs to 15 residues. With 2 bases clipped from V and 1 base from J, the junction kept 1 base outside the gene matches. For the CDR3, the DNA is TGTGCCACCAGCAGAAGGACAGGGAACACCGGGGAGCTGTTTTTT. This translates into CATSRRTGNTGELFF.

This chain connects TRBV27 to TRBJ2-3; TRBD2 matches 12 bases. This CDR3 comprises 18 residues. V lost 3 bases and J lost 6; bases outside the gene matches: 13. In germline, CDR1 is MNHEY, CDR2 SMNVEV (reference sequence). The CDR3 loop is CASSFFSSGRASLDTQYF. The CDR3 DNA sequence: TGTGCCAGCAGTTTTTTTTCTAGCGGGAGGGCCTCCCTGGATACGCAGTATTTT.

This rearrangement joins TRBV7-6 to TRBJ2-5; no reliable D call. This CDR3 has 15 amino acids. CDR1 SGHVS and CDR2 FNYEAQ come from the germline V gene. Trimming stripped 1 base from V and 4 bases from J, with 13 bases between. The CDR3 nucleotides read TGTGCCAGCAGCTTAGAAGTCCAAGTGGCAGAGACCCAGTACTTC. Its translation: CASSLEVQVAETQYF.

CDR3 region: CSVVQGAPNTGELFF. The CDR3 DNA reads TGCAGCGTTGTACAGGGGGCACCGAACACCGGGGAGCTGTTTTTT. The chain combines TRBV29-1 with TRBJ2-2, with 9 nucleotides matching TRBD1. This CDR3 is 15 amino acids long. Germline CDR1 is SQVTM and CDR2 is ANQGSEA. V shed 4 bases and J 0 bases; nucleotides not matched to a gene: 3.

The chain is built from TRBV27 and TRBJ1-5; no firm D call. Germline V gene sequence: CDR1 MNHEY, CDR2 SMNVEV (reference sequence). CDR3 length equals 11 residues. The germline V and J ends were trimmed by 6 bases and 16 bases, with 16 bases remaining between them. The CDR3 spells CASSSFGPVHF. In nucleotides, the CDR3 is TGTGCCAGCAGCTCCTTTGGGCCAGTACATTTT.

The chain joins TRBV4-1 to TRBJ1-3; 9 positions agree with TRBD1. Trimming at V came to 2 bases and at J to 4 bases, leaving 3 bases not matched to a gene. The length of the CDR3 is 15 residues. The germline CDR1 and CDR2 sequences are MGHRA and YSYEKL. The CDR3 nucleotides read TGCGCCAGCAGCCAAATACAGGGGGCGGGAAACACCATATATTTT. It translates to CASSQIQGAGNTIYF.

The chain links TRBV28 to TRBJ1-1; the D gene is possibly TRBD1 (5 bases). The CDR3 extends over 14 amino acids. From germline, CDR1 is MDHEN and CDR2 SYDVKM. V was pared by 2 bases and J by 1 base, with 8 bases between. CDR3 amino acids: CASSLPGQNTEAFF. The CDR3 nucleotides are TGTGCCAGCAGTTTACCCGGACAGAACACTGAAGCTTTCTTT.

This clone was detected only a few times. The V call is TRBV4-3, the J call TRBJ1-5; no clear D gene. This CDR3 comprises 15 residues. Germline CDR1 is LGHNA and CDR2 is YSLEER. Trimming removed 0 bases at V and 0 bases at J, with 6 bases between. CDR3 sequence (DNA): TGCGCCAGCAGCCAAGACATCTATAGCAATCAGCCCCAGCATTTT. It translates to CASSQDIYSNQPQHF.

This clone has more than one count but fewer than ten. This chain joins TRBV5-1 and TRBJ2-7; 8 nucleotides agree with TRBD2. The germline gives CDR1 SGHRS, CDR2 YFSETQ. After removal of 3 bases from V and 0 bases from J, the junction contained 8 bases not matched to a gene. The CDR3 has 16 residues. The CDR3 bases are TGCGCCAGCAGCTCCGCGGGGGGAGGTGGCTCCTACGAGCAGTACTTC. This gives the protein CASSSAGGGGSYEQYF.

The chain links TRBV7-9 to TRBJ2-4; D is unclear. Trimming cost V 1 base and J 7 bases, with 14 bases left between them. The CDR3 spans 15 residues. The germline V gene has CDR1 SEHNR and CDR2 FQNEAQ (reference sequence). CDR3 sequence (DNA): TGTGCCAGCAGCTTAGATCTACTGGTACGGAACATTCAGTACTTC. This translates into CASSLDLLVRNIQYF.

This chain connects TRBV9 to TRBJ2-7; TRBD1 matches at 7 bases. The V gene's germline CDR1 is SGDLS and CDR2 YYNGEE. The CDR3 sequence is 15 residues long. The junction had 12 bases not matched to a gene; V was cut back by 3 bases and J by 6 bases. The CDR3 sequence is CASSALQGFGGEQYF. The CDR3 coding sequence is TGTGCCAGCAGCGCCTTACAGGGGTTTGGAGGCGAGCAGTACTTC.

This clone was counted only a few times. This chain uses TRBV23-1 with TRBJ1-5; TRBD1 is a possible D gene (6 bases). TRBV23-1 counts as an open reading frame of uncertain function. This CDR3 comprises 20 residues. The V and J ends lost 1 base and 4 bases respectively, with 26 bases between them. The CDR3, as DNA: TGCGCCAGCAGTCAATTTAGTTCAGGGGTAAAGAAGTACGGTAATCAGCCCCAGCATTTT. This codes for CASSQFSSGVKKYGNQPQHF.

J is TRBJ2-2 and V is TRBV7-2, with 7 bases aligning to TRBD1. This CDR3 spans 15 amino acids. CDR1 and CDR2 from the germline V gene are SGHTA and FQGNSA. Trimming at V came to 6 bases and at J to 1 base, leaving 5 bases not matched to a gene. CDR3 DNA: TGTGCCAGCAGAGCCGGGACAGAGAACACCGGGGAGCTGTTTTTT. It yields the protein CASRAGTENTGELFF. The variable domain in full, completed from reference TRBV7-2 and TRBJ2-2, reads GAGVSQSPSNKVTEKGKDVELRCDPISGHTALYWYRQSLGQGLEFLIYFQGNSAPDKSGLPSDRFSAERTGGSVSTLTIQRTQQEDSAVYLCASRAGTENTGELFFGEGSRLTVL.

V usage is TRBV11-3 and J usage is TRBJ2-1, with TRBD2 matching over 12 bases. The CDR3 consists of 18 residues. The germline V gene encodes CDR1 SGHNT and CDR2 YENEEA. J gave up 1 base and V 2 bases, and 6 bases lay outside the gene matches. The CDR3 sequence: CASSLLAGGQLSYNEQFF. The CDR3 DNA follows: TGTGCCAGCAGCTTACTAGCGGGAGGGCAGTTATCCTACAATGAGCAGTTCTTC.

This clone came up once. The chain is built from TRBV19 and TRBJ1-6; D remains unclear. V lost 5 bases and J 7 bases, leaving 15 bases between the germline ends. Per germline, CDR1 LNHDA and CDR2 SQIVND (reference sequence). The length of the CDR3 is 15 residues. CDR3 in amino acids: CASSPIPLENSPLHF. CDR3 sequence (DNA): TGTGCCAGTAGTCCAATACCCTTGGAGAATTCACCCCTCCACTTT.

This chain joins TRBV27 and TRBJ2-7; D is possibly TRBD2 (6 bases). Trimming stripped 3 bases from V and 3 bases from J, with 12 bases between. Germline V gives CDR1 MNHEY, CDR2 SMNVEV (reference sequence). The CDR3 loop spans 14 amino acids. Here the CDR3 DNA reads TGTGCCAGCAGTTTGGGCGACGGGAGCTACGAGCAGTACTTC. Amino acids: CASSLGDGSYEQYF.

The rearrangement joins TRBV27 to TRBJ2-7; TRBD2 might be the D (6 bases). V shed 4 bases and J shed 2 bases, with 15 bases lying between them. The CDR3 has 15 residues. Per the germline V gene, CDR1 is MNHEY and CDR2 is SMNVEV (reference sequence). The DNA for the CDR3 is TGTGCCAGCAGTTGGAGGGCCGGATCTACCTACGAGCAGTACTTC. Translated: CASSWRAGSTYEQYF.

The V and J genes are TRBV4-1 and TRBJ2-1, with 8 positions matching TRBD1. Per the germline V gene, CDR1 is MGHRA and CDR2 is YSYEKL. The V and J ends lost 1 base and 7 bases, in that order; junction bases with no gene match: 6. The CDR3 length is 15 residues. The CDR3, as DNA: TGCGCCAGCAGCCAAGGACAGGGGATTCGGAATGAGCAGTTCTTC. Translation: CASSQGQGIRNEQFF.